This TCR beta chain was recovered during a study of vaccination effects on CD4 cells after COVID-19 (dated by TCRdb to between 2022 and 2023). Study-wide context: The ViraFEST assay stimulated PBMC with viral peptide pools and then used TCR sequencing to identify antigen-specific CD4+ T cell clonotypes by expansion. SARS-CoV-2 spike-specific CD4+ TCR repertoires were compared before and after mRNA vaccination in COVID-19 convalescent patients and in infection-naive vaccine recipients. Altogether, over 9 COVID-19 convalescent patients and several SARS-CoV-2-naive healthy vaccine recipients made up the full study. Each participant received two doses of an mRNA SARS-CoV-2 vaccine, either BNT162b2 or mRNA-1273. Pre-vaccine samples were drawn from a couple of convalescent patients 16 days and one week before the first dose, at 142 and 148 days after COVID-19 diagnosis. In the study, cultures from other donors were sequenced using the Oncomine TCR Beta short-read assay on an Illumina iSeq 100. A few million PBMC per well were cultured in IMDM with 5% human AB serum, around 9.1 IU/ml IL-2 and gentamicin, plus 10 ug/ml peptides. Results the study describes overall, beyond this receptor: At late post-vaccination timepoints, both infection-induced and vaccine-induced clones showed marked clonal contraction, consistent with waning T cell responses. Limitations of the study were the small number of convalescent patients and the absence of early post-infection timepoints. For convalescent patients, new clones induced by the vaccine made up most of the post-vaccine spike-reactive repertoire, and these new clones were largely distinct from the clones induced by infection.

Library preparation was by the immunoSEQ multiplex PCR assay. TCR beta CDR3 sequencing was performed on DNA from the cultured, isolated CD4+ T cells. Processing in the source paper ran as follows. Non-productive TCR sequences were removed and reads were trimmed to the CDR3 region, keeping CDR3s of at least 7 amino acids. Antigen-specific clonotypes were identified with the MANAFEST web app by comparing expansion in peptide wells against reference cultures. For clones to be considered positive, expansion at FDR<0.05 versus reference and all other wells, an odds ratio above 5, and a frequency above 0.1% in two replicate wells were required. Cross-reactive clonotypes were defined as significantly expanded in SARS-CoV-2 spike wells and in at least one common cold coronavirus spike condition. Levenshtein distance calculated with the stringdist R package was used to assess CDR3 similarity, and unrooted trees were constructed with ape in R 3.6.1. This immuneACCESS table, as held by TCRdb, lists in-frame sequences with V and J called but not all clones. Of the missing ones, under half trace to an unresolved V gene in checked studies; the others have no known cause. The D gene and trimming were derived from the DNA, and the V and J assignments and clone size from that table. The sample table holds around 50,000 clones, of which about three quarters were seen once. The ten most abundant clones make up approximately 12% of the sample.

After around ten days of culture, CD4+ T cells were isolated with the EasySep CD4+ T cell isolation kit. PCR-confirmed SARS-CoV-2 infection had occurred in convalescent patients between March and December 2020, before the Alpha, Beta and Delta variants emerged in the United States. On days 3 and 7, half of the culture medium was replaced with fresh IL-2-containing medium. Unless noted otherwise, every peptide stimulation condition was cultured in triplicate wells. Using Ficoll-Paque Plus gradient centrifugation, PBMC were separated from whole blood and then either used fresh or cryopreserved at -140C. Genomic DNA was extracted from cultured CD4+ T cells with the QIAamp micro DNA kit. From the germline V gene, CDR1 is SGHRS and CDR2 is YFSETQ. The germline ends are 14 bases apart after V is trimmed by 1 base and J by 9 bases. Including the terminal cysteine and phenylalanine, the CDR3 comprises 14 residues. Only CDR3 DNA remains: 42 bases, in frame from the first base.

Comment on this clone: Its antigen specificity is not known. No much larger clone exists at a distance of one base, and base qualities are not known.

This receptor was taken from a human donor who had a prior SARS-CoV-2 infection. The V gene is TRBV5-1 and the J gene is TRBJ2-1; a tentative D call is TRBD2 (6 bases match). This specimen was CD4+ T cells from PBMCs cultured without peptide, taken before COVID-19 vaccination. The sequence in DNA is TGCGCCAGCAGCTTGTATACTAGCATGGCTGAGCAGTTCTTC. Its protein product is CASSLYTSMAEQFF.